This section outlines one T cell receptor (beta chain) sequence together with its context. Its antigen is unidentified. Germline CDR1 is SGDLS and CDR2 is YYNGEE. This CDR3 has 12 amino acids. V trimming: 4 bases; J trimming: 5 bases; junction bases outside the gene matches: 3. Donors had no other autoimmune disease or infection in four weeks. This specimen belongs to a study of type 1 and type 2 diabetes patients. Across the whole study: Participants included type 1 and type 2 diabetes patients plus nondiabetic controls. Study observations and caveats: Some HECs seen only in T1D might also appear in more T2D or control samples.

PCR was run on genomic DNA. A primer set of 30 forward and 13 reverse primers amplified the CDR3. TCRdb recomputed calls from the multiplex PCR reads with MiXCR, one row per CDR3 protein. The repertoire consists of 250,000 or so distinct CDR3 sequences, with over 45% occurring once and the leading ten covering roughly an eighth. This receptor was taken from a man aged 18 to 30 with type 2 diabetes. This chain joins TRBV9 and TRBJ2-7; 7 positions match TRBD1. The sequenced sample consisted of peripheral blood mononuclear cells (PBMCs). The CDR3: CASSKQGNEQYF. The DNA of the CDR3 is TGTGCCAGCAGCAAACAGGGGAACGAGCAGTACTTC.